Below are 10 T cell receptor beta chains sequenced from a single sample in a study of blood T cell repertoires in COVID-19. Repertoires were generated with immunoSEQ multiplex PCR, while TCRdb's copy carries only in-frame clones and drops some. The repertoire consists of roughly 250,000 clones, with 86% occurring once and the leading ten covering roughly 3.1%. The specimen sequenced was PBMCs or T cells enriched from blood (not recorded which). The receptors stem from a woman aged 40 to 50 with acute COVID-19.

J is TRBJ2-1 and V is TRBV5-5; 10 nucleotides match TRBD2. V lost 4 bases and J lost 2; bases outside the gene matches: 9. CDR1 is SGHKS, CDR2 YYEKEE, per germline (reference sequence). The CDR3 has 17 amino acids. DNA for the CDR3: TGTGCCAGCAGCACCTTTAGCGGGAGGTCAACCTACAATGAGCAGTTCTTC. It translates to CASSTFSGRSTYNEQFF.

This sequence joins TRBV27 and TRBJ2-1, with D maybe TRBD1 (5 bases). The V and J ends lost 1 base and 2 bases respectively, with 9 bases between them. The CDR3 has 15 residues. Per the germline V gene, CDR1 is MNHEY and CDR2 is SMNVEV (reference sequence). The CDR3 nucleotides read TGTGCCAGCAGTTTATATAGGGGAACCTACAATGAGCAGTTCTTC. This gives the protein CASSLYRGTYNEQFF.

This clone appeared a single time. The chain uses TRBV18 and TRBJ2-2, with D maybe TRBD2 (6 bases). The CDR3 contains 16 residues. Trimming removed 2 bases at V and 4 bases at J, with 14 bases between. Germline V gene lookup returns CDR1 KGHSH and CDR2 LQKENI. The CDR3 is CASSPTQGGGTGELFF. CDR3 nucleotides: TGTGCCAGCTCACCAACTCAGGGAGGAGGCACCGGGGAGCTGTTTTTT.

The chain combines TRBV5-4 with TRBJ2-7; 9 bases fit TRBD1. The CDR3 covers 15 residues. The V gene's germline CDR1 is SGHNT and CDR2 YYREEE (reference sequence). The J segment lost 5 bases and the V segment lost 5 bases, leaving 11 bases of the junction unmatched. The CDR3: CASRHSRDRVDEQYF. The CDR3 region has the DNA TGTGCCAGCAGACATAGCCGGGACAGGGTTGACGAGCAGTACTTC.

V usage is TRBV9 and J usage is TRBJ2-3; D may be TRBD2 (5 bases). Germline CDR1 SGDLS, CDR2 YYNGEE. The CDR3 is 16 residues long. V dropped 3 bases and J dropped 7 bases, with 21 bases sitting between them. In DNA form, the CDR3 reads TGTGCCAGCAGCGGAGCACGCGGGCGTTCAACCCATACGCAGTATTTT. Its translation: CASSGARGRSTHTQYF.

V usage is TRBV19 and J usage is TRBJ1-2, with D possibly being TRBD1 (6 bases). Germline values: CDR1 LNHDA, CDR2 SQIVND (reference sequence). V was cut by 1 base and J by 5 bases, with 17 bases left in between. The CDR3 totals 16 residues. The CDR3 DNA reads as TGTGCCAGTAGTATAGTTTCTCTCAGGGGAGGGTATGGCTACACCTTC. This sequence encodes CASSIVSLRGGYGYTF.

V is TRBV11-2 and J is TRBJ2-7, with 10 nucleotides matching TRBD2. CDR1 and CDR2 from the germline V gene are SGHAT and FQNNGV. V shed 3 bases and J 3 bases; nucleotides not matched to a gene: 5. The length of the CDR3 is 15 residues. CDR3 region: CASSFGVAGGYEQYF. The CDR3 nucleotides read TGTGCCAGCAGCTTTGGGGTAGCGGGAGGCTACGAGCAGTACTTC.

The J gene is TRBJ2-1, the V gene TRBV28, with 8 bases fitting TRBD1. This CDR3 is 15 amino acids long. The trim removed 5 bases at V and 5 bases at J, leaving 8 bases unmatched. Per germline, CDR1 MDHEN and CDR2 SYDVKM. CDR3: CASSLTGVKNNEQFF. The CDR3 DNA reads as TGTGCCAGCAGTCTGACAGGGGTGAAGAACAATGAGCAGTTCTTC.

This chain joins TRBV24-1 and TRBJ2-3; a possible D gene is TRBD1 (6 bases). This CDR3 region has 15 residues. The V gene's germline CDR1 is KGHDR and CDR2 SFDVKD. V shed 2 bases and J shed 0 bases, with 8 bases lying between them. CDR3 in amino acids: CATSDSDRSTDTQYF. CDR3 DNA: TGTGCCACCAGTGATTCTGACAGGAGCACAGATACGCAGTATTTT.

V and J are TRBV21-1 and TRBJ2-3; no DNA check was done on the table's D call, TRBD2. TRBV21-1 is shown as a pseudogene. The CDR3 is 17 residues long. The CDR3 region is CASSKGRVCRVTDTQYF. The DNA of the CDR3 is TGTGCCAGCAGCAAAGGGAGGGTGTGCAGGGTAACAGATACGCAGTATTTT.